The rows below give T cell receptor beta chains drawn from one sample of a study of early T cells in non-severe SARS-CoV-2 infection. TCRdb re-called the 5' RACE reads with MiXCR, one entry per CDR3 protein. The table includes 30,000 to 40,000 distinct CDR3 sequences, 6% to 8% detected once. The source material was whole blood, sampled at baseline. These receptors were collected from an adult who was a healthcare worker with PCR-confirmed SARS-CoV-2 infection or an uninfected control (not recorded which). Each CDR3 is given with its conserved first and last residue. A D gene is named only where the DNA matches it firmly. The size field is filled for only some rows; it gives once, few, many or a size class.

V gene: TRBV7-2; clone size: few; D gene: -; J gene: TRBJ2-7; CDR3 DNA: TGTGCCAGCAGCTCGGGGCTAGGACTCTACGAGCAGTACTTC; CDR3 protein: CASSSGLGLYEQYF
V gene: TRBV7-9; clone size: few; D gene: -; J gene: TRBJ2-5; CDR3 DNA: TGTGCCAGCAGCAGCCACCAGGGGACGGGGACCCAGTACTTC; CDR3 protein: CASSSHQGTGTQYF
V gene: TRBV7-2; clone size: -; D gene: TRBD1; J gene: TRBJ2-7; CDR3 DNA: TGTGCCAGCAGGCCGGGACAGGGGACGGGCGAGCAGTACTTC; CDR3 protein: CASRPGQGTGEQYF
V gene: TRBV2; clone size: many; D gene: -; J gene: TRBJ1-5; CDR3 DNA: TGTGCCAGCAGGGTGGAGGCAGGCTATCAGCCCCAGCATTTT; CDR3 protein: CASRVEAGYQPQHF
V gene: TRBV10-1; clone size: -; D gene: -; J gene: TRBJ2-7; CDR3 DNA: TGCGCCAGCAGTCCGAACCGCATATCAGGCGAGCAGTACTTC; CDR3 protein: CASSPNRISGEQYF
V gene: TRBV27; clone size: many; D gene: -; J gene: TRBJ1-1; CDR3 DNA: TGTGCCAGCATGGGTTGGTCCCCTGGCACTGAAGCTTTCTTT; CDR3 protein: CASMGWSPGTEAFF
V gene: TRBV27; clone size: many; D gene: TRBD1; J gene: TRBJ1-2; CDR3 DNA: TGTGCCAGCAGTCCAACACAGGGGGTCGGCTACACCTTC; CDR3 protein: CASSPTQGVGYTF
V gene: TRBV20-1; clone size: many; D gene: TRBD2; J gene: TRBJ2-1; CDR3 DNA: TGCAGTGCCCCGGGTCAGGCTAGCGGCCTAGGGAATGAGCAGTTCTTC; CDR3 protein: CSAPGQASGLGNEQFF
V gene: TRBV12-3/TRBV12-4; clone size: many; D gene: -; J gene: TRBJ1-2; CDR3 DNA: TGTGCCAGCAGCCTGGGTATACAGGGTGGCTACACCTTC; CDR3 protein: CASSLGIQGGYTF
V gene: TRBV20-1; clone size: -; D gene: TRBD2; J gene: TRBJ2-7; CDR3 DNA: TGCAGTGCTCCCCCCCCGGGGAGGGAAAGTAACGAGCAGTACTTC; CDR3 protein: CSAPPPGRESNEQYF
V gene: TRBV3-1; clone size: few; D gene: -; J gene: TRBJ2-3; CDR3 DNA: TGTGCCAGCAGCACGGGGCCCGGGCGGATCACAGATACGCAGTATTTT; CDR3 protein: CASSTGPGRITDTQYF
V gene: TRBV11-2; clone size: -; D gene: -; J gene: TRBJ2-1; CDR3 DNA: TGTGCCAGCACCAGGGACGGAGACAATGAGCAGTTCTTC; CDR3 protein: CASTRDGDNEQFF
V gene: TRBV2; clone size: many; D gene: -; J gene: TRBJ2-3; CDR3 DNA: TGTGCCAGCAGTCCACCAGGGAGCACAGATACGCAGTATTTT; CDR3 protein: CASSPPGSTDTQYF
V gene: TRBV4-1; clone size: few; D gene: TRBD1; J gene: TRBJ1-4; CDR3 DNA: TGCGCCAGCAGCCAAGCCGGACAGGAAGGGGAAAAACTGTTTTTT; CDR3 protein: CASSQAGQEGEKLFF
V gene: TRBV20-1; clone size: -; D gene: -; J gene: TRBJ2-3; CDR3 DNA: TGCAGTGCTAAATCGATGGACGCTACCACAGATACGCAGTATTTT; CDR3 protein: CSAKSMDATTDTQYF
V gene: TRBV4-1; clone size: many; D gene: -; J gene: TRBJ1-1; CDR3 DNA: TGCGCCAGCAGCCTTTCACAGCGAGGAAACACTGAAGCTTTCTTT; CDR3 protein: CASSLSQRGNTEAFF
V gene: TRBV5-1; clone size: many; D gene: -; J gene: TRBJ1-2; CDR3 DNA: TGCGCCAGCAGCTTGGGGGACGCAGGCGGTGGCTACACCTTC; CDR3 protein: CASSLGDAGGGYTF
V gene: TRBV7-2; clone size: few; D gene: -; J gene: TRBJ2-1; CDR3 DNA: TGTGCCAGCAGCTTAGCGCCCAGGGGAACCTACAATGAGCAGTTCTTC; CDR3 protein: CASSLAPRGTYNEQFF
V gene: TRBV6-1; clone size: -; D gene: -; J gene: TRBJ2-7; CDR3 DNA: TGTGCCAGCAGTGAAGCAACCGCAGGGTCCTACGAGCAGTACTTC; CDR3 protein: CASSEATAGSYEQYF
V gene: TRBV20-1; clone size: few; D gene: TRBD2; J gene: TRBJ2-5; CDR3 DNA: TGCAGTGCAAAGCGGGGGGGAGCGTTAGAGACCCAGTACTTC; CDR3 protein: CSAKRGGALETQYF
V gene: TRBV11-2; clone size: many; D gene: -; J gene: TRBJ1-1; CDR3 DNA: TGTGCCAGCAGCTCACAGGGAGGGACTGAAGCTTTCTTT; CDR3 protein: CASSSQGGTEAFF
V gene: TRBV11-2; clone size: -; D gene: -; J gene: TRBJ2-2; CDR3 DNA: TGTGCCAGCAGTTACACCGGGGAGCTGTTTTTT; CDR3 protein: CASSYTGELFF
V gene: TRBV6-1; clone size: many; D gene: -; J gene: TRBJ1-1; CDR3 DNA: TGTGCCAGCAGTGAAGCGCTTCGGCACACTGAAGCTTTCTTT; CDR3 protein: CASSEALRHTEAFF
V gene: TRBV20-1; clone size: many; D gene: -; J gene: TRBJ1-1; CDR3 DNA: TGCAGTGCTAGAGATCTCCCTGGGACTGAAGCTTTCTTT; CDR3 protein: CSARDLPGTEAFF
V gene: TRBV4-1; clone size: -; D gene: -; J gene: TRBJ2-2; CDR3 DNA: TGCGCCAGCAGCCCCACATTCCAGAACACCGGGGAGCTGTTTTTT; CDR3 protein: CASSPTFQNTGELFF
V gene: TRBV7-8; clone size: few; D gene: -; J gene: TRBJ2-7; CDR3 DNA: TGTGCCAGCAGCCCAACCCAGGGGTACGAGCAGTACTTC; CDR3 protein: CASSPTQGYEQYF
V gene: TRBV29-1; clone size: many; D gene: -; J gene: TRBJ2-2; CDR3 DNA: TGCAGCGTTGAAGATTCGAGAGGGAGAGCCGGGGAGCTGTTTTTT; CDR3 protein: CSVEDSRGRAGELFF
V gene: TRBV7-3; clone size: -; D gene: TRBD2; J gene: TRBJ2-1; CDR3 DNA: TGTGCCAGCGCCGCTTCTAGCGGGAGTTATTATGAGCAGTTCTTC; CDR3 protein: CASAASSGSYYEQFF
V gene: TRBV25-1; clone size: many; D gene: -; J gene: TRBJ2-7; CDR3 DNA: TGTGCCAGCAGCCTTGGGGGGGGCAGGTACGAGCAGTACTTC; CDR3 protein: CASSLGGGRYEQYF
V gene: TRBV9; clone size: many; D gene: TRBD1; J gene: TRBJ2-4; CDR3 DNA: TGTGCCAGCAGCGTAGCGACAGGGGAAAACATTCAGTACTTC; CDR3 protein: CASSVATGENIQYF
V gene: TRBV5-5; clone size: few; D gene: -; J gene: TRBJ2-3; CDR3 DNA: TGTGCCAGCAGCCTCACGTCTCCCACAGATACGCAGTATTTT; CDR3 protein: CASSLTSPTDTQYF
V gene: TRBV6-2/TRBV6-3; clone size: many; D gene: TRBD1; J gene: TRBJ1-5; CDR3 DNA: TGTGCCAGCAGAGGGACAGGGGGCACTCAGCCCCAGCATTTT; CDR3 protein: CASRGTGGTQPQHF
V gene: TRBV20-1; clone size: many; D gene: -; J gene: TRBJ1-5; CDR3 DNA: TGCAGTGCTAGTTCAGGGTATCACCAGCCCCAGCATTTT; CDR3 protein: CSASSGYHQPQHF
V gene: TRBV6-2/TRBV6-3; clone size: -; D gene: TRBD2; J gene: TRBJ2-1; CDR3 DNA: TGTGCCAGCAGTTTACGGGAGGGCCTAATTTCGCAGTTCTTC; CDR3 protein: CASSLREGLISQFF
V gene: TRBV19; clone size: many; D gene: -; J gene: TRBJ2-2; CDR3 DNA: TGTGCCAGTATCTCGGGGGGCGCAGGGTTTGACACCGGGGAGCTGTTTTTT; CDR3 protein: CASISGGAGFDTGELFF
V gene: TRBV20-1; clone size: many; D gene: -; J gene: TRBJ2-7; CDR3 DNA: TGCAGTGCTAGAGATTTGGTACGGACAGCCTCCTACGAGCAGTACTTC; CDR3 protein: CSARDLVRTASYEQYF
V gene: TRBV4-3; clone size: few; D gene: -; J gene: TRBJ1-2; CDR3 DNA: TGCGCCAGCAGCCAACACAGAAGCTATGGCTACACCTTC; CDR3 protein: CASSQHRSYGYTF
V gene: TRBV4-2; clone size: many; D gene: -; J gene: TRBJ2-1; CDR3 DNA: TGTGCCAGCAGCCGATCCGTGGGGGCCCCCACTGAGCAGTTCTTC; CDR3 protein: CASSRSVGAPTEQFF
V gene: TRBV10-3; clone size: few; D gene: TRBD2; J gene: TRBJ2-7; CDR3 DNA: TGTGCCATCAGTGAGTTAGCGGGAGGTCTTTCGCCCGAGCAGTACTTC; CDR3 protein: CAISELAGGLSPEQYF
V gene: TRBV30; clone size: few; D gene: -; J gene: TRBJ2-1; CDR3 DNA: TGTGCCTGGAGTCCATTATCTAATGAGCAGTTCTTC; CDR3 protein: CAWSPLSNEQFF
V gene: TRBV5-5; clone size: many; D gene: -; J gene: TRBJ1-2; CDR3 DNA: TGTGCCAGCAGCCCCTCCCCAGGTTCGGGAAGGAATGGCTACACCTTC; CDR3 protein: CASSPSPGSGRNGYTF
V gene: TRBV24-1; clone size: many; D gene: TRBD2; J gene: TRBJ2-2; CDR3 DNA: TGTGCCACCAGTGACTCGCCAGGGACTAGCGGAATGAACACCGGGGAGCTGTTTTTT; CDR3 protein: CATSDSPGTSGMNTGELFF
V gene: TRBV11-2; clone size: few; D gene: -; J gene: TRBJ1-1; CDR3 DNA: TGTGCCGGTAAGGACCAGGAGAACACTGAAGCTTTCTTT; CDR3 protein: CAGKDQENTEAFF
V gene: TRBV7-2; clone size: many; D gene: -; J gene: TRBJ1-3; CDR3 DNA: TGTGCCAGCAGCTTATACCACGATACGGACACCATATATTTT; CDR3 protein: CASSLYHDTDTIYF
V gene: TRBV27; clone size: many; D gene: -; J gene: TRBJ2-2; CDR3 DNA: TGTGCCAGCAGTCCCTGGGGGGCGGGACTCAACACCGGGGAGCTGTTTTTT; CDR3 protein: CASSPWGAGLNTGELFF
V gene: TRBV9; clone size: -; D gene: -; J gene: TRBJ2-7; CDR3 DNA: TGTGCCAGCAGCGTTGACCCGTGGTCTTCGCTCGAGCAGTACTTC; CDR3 protein: CASSVDPWSSLEQYF
V gene: TRBV5-4; clone size: -; D gene: -; J gene: TRBJ2-3; CDR3 DNA: TGTGCCAGCAGCTTGGTCGGCAGGGAGAGGGATACGCAGTATTTT; CDR3 protein: CASSLVGRERDTQYF
V gene: TRBV7-2; clone size: many; D gene: TRBD2; J gene: TRBJ2-7; CDR3 DNA: TGTGCCAGCAGCCCGACTAGCGGGAGCGGCGAGCAGTACTTC; CDR3 protein: CASSPTSGSGEQYF
V gene: TRBV5-1; clone size: many; D gene: -; J gene: TRBJ2-7; CDR3 DNA: TGCGCCAGCAGCTTTCGAGGAGACGGGCGCGGGGAGCAGTACTTC; CDR3 protein: CASSFRGDGRGEQYF
V gene: TRBV29-1; clone size: many; D gene: -; J gene: TRBJ2-2; CDR3 DNA: TGCAGCGGGGGTGGTAGGTTCGACACCGGGGAGCTGTTTTTT; CDR3 protein: CSGGGRFDTGELFF
V gene: TRBV20-1; clone size: -; D gene: -; J gene: TRBJ2-5; CDR3 DNA: TGCAGTGCCCCCCTGGCAAGCGCGGTTAGAACTCAAGAGACCCAGTACTTC; CDR3 protein: CSAPLASAVRTQETQYF
V gene: TRBV12-3/TRBV12-4; clone size: many; D gene: TRBD1; J gene: TRBJ2-7; CDR3 DNA: TGTGCCAGCGGACGACAGGGAACTTACGAGCAGTACTTC; CDR3 protein: CASGRQGTYEQYF
V gene: TRBV14; clone size: many; D gene: -; J gene: TRBJ2-2; CDR3 DNA: TGTGCCAGCAGCCAAGTCCGGAACACCGGGGAGCTGTTTTTT; CDR3 protein: CASSQVRNTGELFF